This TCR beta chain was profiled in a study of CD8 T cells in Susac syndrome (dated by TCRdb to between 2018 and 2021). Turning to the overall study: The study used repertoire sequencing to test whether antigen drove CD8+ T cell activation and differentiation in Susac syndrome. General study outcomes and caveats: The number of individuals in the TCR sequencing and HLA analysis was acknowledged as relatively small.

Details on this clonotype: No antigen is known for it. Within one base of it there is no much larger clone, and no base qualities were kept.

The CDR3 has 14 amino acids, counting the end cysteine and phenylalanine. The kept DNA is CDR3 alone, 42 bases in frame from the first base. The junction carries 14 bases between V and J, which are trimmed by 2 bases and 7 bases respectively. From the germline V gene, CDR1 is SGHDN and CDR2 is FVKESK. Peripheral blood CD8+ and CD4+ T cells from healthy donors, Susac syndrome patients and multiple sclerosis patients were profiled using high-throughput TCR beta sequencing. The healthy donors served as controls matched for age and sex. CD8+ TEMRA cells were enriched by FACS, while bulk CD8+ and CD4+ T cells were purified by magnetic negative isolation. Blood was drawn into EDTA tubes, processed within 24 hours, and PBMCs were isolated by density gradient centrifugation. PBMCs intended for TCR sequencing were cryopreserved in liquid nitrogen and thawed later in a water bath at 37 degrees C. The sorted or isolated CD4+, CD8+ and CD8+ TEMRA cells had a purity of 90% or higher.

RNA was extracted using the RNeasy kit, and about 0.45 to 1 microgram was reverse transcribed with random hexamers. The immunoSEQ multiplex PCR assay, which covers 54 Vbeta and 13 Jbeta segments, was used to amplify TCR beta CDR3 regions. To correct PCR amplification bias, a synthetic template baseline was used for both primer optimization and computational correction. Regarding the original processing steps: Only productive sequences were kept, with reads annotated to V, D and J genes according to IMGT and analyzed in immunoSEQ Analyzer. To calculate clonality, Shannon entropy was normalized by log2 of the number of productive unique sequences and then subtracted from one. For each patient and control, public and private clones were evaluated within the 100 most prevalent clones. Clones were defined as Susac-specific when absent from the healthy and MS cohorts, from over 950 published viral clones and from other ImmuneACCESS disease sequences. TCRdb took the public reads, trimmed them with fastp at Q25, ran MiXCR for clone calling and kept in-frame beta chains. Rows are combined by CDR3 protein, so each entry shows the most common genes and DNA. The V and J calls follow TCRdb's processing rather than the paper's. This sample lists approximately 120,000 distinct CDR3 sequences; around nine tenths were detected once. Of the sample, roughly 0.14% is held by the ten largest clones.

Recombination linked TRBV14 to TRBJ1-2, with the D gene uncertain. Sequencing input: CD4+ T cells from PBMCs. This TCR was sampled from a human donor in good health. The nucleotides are TGTGCCAGCAGCCAATCAGACGGGTTTCGTGGCTACACCTTC. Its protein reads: CASSQSDGFRGYTF.